This T cell receptor beta chain comes out of a study of blood T cell repertoires in COVID-19. At the level of the study: There were acute and convalescent COVID-19 samples, and they came from the United States, Italy and Spain. Nucleic acid was either cDNA or gDNA, and it came from T cells, B-cell-depleted T cells, or PBMCs.

A Seattle source enrolled patients during active infection and followed them longitudinally. Per germline, CDR1 MNHEY and CDR2 SVGEGT. The CDR3 is made up of 17 amino acids. Trimming cost V 4 bases and J 2 bases; bases outside gene matches: 8. Authors' methods: Amplification of reference gene primers provided the estimated nucleated cell counts. Sequencing was performed with immunoSEQ multiplex PCR; in TCRdb, only in-frame clones are kept and a portion is missing. That table is the source of V, J and clone size, and D and trimming were worked out from the DNA. The sample includes fewer than 50,000 clones, 87% of them seen just once.

This chain connects TRBV6-2 or TRBV6-3 to TRBJ2-1; 10 bases fit TRBD2. The origin of this receptor is a man aged 55-75 years with COVID-19, enrolled during active disease. Material: peripheral blood. CDR3 loop: CASSWSGTSETYNEQFF. The CDR3 DNA sequence: TGTGCCAGCAGTTGGTCCGGGACTAGCGAGACCTACAATGAGCAGTTCTTC.